This TCR beta chain was obtained from a study of early stage breast cancer tumors. Data came from immunoSEQ multiplex PCR; TCRdb stores just in-frame clones and leaves some out. The repertoire holds roughly 40,000 clones, with about 73% as singletons. The CDR3 has 18 amino acids. The specimen sequenced was blood. The sequence was obtained from a person aged 50-59 years with breast cancer. V and J are TRBV12-1 and TRBJ2-7; the D segment call TRBD1 is taken from the table without a DNA check. TRBV12-1 is reported as a pseudogene. CDR3 bases: TGTGCCAGCAGCTTTCCCCCCGGCCAACCAGGCTTGTCCTACGAGCAGTACGTC. This codes for CASSFPPGQPGLSYEQYV.